This T cell receptor beta chain was sequenced in a study of cytomegalovirus exposure and HLA in healthy donors. This clone was recorded once. The antigen remains unidentified. Overall study results and limits: Several of the most significant clusters were apparently associated with common viral pathogens in a later analysis. One later analysis reportedly identified an Asian-associated ancestry cluster that showed fewer N-insertions than the roughly 600-donor mean. Owing to their indistinguishability, certain V segments, notably TRBV6-2 and TRBV6-3, were excluded.

The CDR3 has 15 residues. V was clipped by 2 bases and J by 9 bases; unmatched bases: 11. The germline gives CDR1 SGHDT, CDR2 YYEEEE. PCR involved 60 Vbeta and 13 Jbeta primers. The data were produced by immunoSEQ multiplex PCR, yet TCRdb's version contains in-frame clones alone and is incomplete. The sample has tens of thousands of clones, about 80% seen once. Healthy bone marrow donors formed the donor group. V gene TRBV5-6 combines with J gene TRBJ1-5, with 7 bases matching TRBD1. The sequence was obtained from a male donor in good health and CMV-seronegative. Sample: PBMCs. The CDR3 DNA sequence: TGTGCCAGCAGCTTTGGGACAGACGGCCGGGCGCCCCAGCATTTT. This codes for CASSFGTDGRAPQHF.